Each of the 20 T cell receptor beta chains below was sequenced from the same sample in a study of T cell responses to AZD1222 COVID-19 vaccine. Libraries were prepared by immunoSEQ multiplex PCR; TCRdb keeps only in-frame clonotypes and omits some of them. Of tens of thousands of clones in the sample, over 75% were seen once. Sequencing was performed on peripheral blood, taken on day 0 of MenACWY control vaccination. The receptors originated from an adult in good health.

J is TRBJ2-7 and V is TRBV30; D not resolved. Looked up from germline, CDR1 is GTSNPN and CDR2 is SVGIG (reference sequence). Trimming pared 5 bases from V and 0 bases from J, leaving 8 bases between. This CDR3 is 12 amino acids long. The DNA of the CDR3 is TGTGCCTGGGGGAAGGACTCCTACGAGCAGTACTTC. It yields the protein CAWGKDSYEQYF.

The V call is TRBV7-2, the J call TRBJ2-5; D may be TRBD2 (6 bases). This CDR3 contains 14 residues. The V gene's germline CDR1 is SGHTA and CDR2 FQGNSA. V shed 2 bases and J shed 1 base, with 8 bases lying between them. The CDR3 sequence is CASSLTSIQETQYF. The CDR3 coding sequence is TGTGCCAGCAGCTTAACTAGCATCCAAGAGACCCAGTACTTC. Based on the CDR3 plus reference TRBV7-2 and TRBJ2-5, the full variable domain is GAGVSQSPSNKVTEKGKDVELRCDPISGHTALYWYRQSLGQGLEFLIYFQGNSAPDKSGLPSDRFSAERTGGSVSTLTIQRTQQEDSAVYLCASSLTSIQETQYFGPGTRLLVL.

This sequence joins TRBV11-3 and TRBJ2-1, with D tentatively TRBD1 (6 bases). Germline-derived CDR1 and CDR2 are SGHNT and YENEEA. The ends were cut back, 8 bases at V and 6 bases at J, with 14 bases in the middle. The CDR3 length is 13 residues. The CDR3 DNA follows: TGTGCCAGCGGGCAGGGGCCGGGCAATGAGCAGTTCTTC. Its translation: CASGQGPGNEQFF. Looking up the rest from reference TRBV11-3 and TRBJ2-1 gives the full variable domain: EAGVVQSPRYKIIEKKQPVAFWCNPISGHNTLYWYLQNLGQGPELLIRYENEEAVDDSQLPKDRFSAERLKGVDSTLKIQPAELGDSAVYLCASGQGPGNEQFFGPGTRLTVL.

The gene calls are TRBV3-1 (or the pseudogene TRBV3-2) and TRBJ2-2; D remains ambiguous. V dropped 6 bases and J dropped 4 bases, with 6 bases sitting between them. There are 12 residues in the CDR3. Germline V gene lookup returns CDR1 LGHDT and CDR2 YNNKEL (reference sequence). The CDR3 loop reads CASRLSTGELFF. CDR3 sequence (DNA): TGTGCCAGCAGGTTGAGCACCGGGGAGCTGTTTTTT.

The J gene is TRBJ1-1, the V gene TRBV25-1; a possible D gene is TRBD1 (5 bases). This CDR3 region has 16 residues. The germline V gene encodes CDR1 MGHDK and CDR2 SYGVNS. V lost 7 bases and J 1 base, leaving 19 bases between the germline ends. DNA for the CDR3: TGTGCCAGCACCGGAACGTCAGGGCGAGGGAACACTGAAGCTTTCTTT. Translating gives CASTGTSGRGNTEAFF.

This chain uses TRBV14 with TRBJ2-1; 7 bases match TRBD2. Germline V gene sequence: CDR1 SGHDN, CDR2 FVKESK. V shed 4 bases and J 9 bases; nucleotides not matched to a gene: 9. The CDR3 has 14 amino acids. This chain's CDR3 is CASSPLAAIGEQFF. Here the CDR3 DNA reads TGTGCCAGCAGCCCGCTAGCGGCCATCGGTGAGCAGTTCTTC. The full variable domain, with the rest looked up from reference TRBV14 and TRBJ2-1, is EAGVTQFPSHSVIEKGQTVTLRCDPISGHDNLYWYRRVMGKEIKFLLHFVKESKQDESGMPNNRFLAERTGGTYSTLKVQPAELEDSGVYFCASSPLAAIGEQFFGPGTRLTVL.

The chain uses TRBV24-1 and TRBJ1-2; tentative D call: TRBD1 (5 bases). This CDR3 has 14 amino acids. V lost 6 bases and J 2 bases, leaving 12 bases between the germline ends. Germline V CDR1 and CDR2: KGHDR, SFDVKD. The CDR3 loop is CATSQSGLNYGYTF. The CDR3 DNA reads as TGTGCCACCAGTCAGTCAGGGTTGAACTATGGCTACACCTTC.

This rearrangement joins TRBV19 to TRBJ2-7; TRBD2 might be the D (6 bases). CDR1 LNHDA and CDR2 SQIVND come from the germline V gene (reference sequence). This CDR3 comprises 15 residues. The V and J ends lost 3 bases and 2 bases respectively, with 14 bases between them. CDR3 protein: CASSIVAGGPYEQYF. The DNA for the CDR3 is TGTGCCAGTAGTATTGTTGCCGGGGGTCCCTACGAGCAGTACTTC.

The CDR3 bases are TGTGCCAGCTCACGCACCGTGGGGTCTTGGGGTGAAGCTTTCTTT. Its protein is CASSRTVGSWGEAFF. The rearrangement links TRBV18 to TRBJ1-1; no clear D gene. Germline loops: CDR1 KGHSH, CDR2 LQKENI. Trimming left V 4 bases short and J 7 bases short, with 19 bases between. The CDR3 spans 15 residues.

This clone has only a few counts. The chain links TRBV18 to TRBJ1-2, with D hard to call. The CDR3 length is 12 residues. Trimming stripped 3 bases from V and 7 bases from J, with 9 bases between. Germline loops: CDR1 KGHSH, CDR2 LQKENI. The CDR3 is CASSPIGIGYTF. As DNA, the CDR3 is TGTGCCAGCTCACCCATTGGTATTGGCTACACCTTC.

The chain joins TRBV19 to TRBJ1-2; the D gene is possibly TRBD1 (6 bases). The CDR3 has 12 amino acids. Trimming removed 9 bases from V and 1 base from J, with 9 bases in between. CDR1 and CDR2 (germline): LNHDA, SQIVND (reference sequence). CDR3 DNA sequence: TGTGCCAGCTCCAGGGGTAACTATGGCTACACCTTC. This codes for CASSRGNYGYTF.

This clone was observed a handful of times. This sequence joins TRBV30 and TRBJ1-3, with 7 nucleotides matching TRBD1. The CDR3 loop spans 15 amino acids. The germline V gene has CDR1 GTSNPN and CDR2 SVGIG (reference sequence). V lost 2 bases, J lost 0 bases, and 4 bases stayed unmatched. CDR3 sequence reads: CAWSRDSFSGNTIYF. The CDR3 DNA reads TGTGCCTGGAGTCGGGACAGCTTCTCTGGAAACACCATATATTTT.

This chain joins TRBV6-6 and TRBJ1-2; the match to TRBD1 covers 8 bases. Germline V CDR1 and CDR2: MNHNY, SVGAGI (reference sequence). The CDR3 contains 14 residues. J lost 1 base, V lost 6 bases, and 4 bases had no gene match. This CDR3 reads CASRNRGYNYGYTF. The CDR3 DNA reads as TGTGCCAGCAGGAACAGGGGGTATAACTATGGCTACACCTTC.

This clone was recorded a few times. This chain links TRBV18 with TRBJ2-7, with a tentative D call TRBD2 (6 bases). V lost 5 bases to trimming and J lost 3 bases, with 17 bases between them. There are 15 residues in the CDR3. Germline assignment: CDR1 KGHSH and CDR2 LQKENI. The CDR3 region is CASSSIPGGIYEQYF. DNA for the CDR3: TGTGCCAGCTCATCCATCCCTGGGGGGATCTACGAGCAGTACTTC.

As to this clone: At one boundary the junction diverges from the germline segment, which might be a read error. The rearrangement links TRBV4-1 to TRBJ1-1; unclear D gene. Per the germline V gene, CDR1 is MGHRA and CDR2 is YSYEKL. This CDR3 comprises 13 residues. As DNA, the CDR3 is TGCGCCAGCAGCCAACTGGGAATTACTGGAGCTTTCTTT. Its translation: CASSQLGITGAFF.

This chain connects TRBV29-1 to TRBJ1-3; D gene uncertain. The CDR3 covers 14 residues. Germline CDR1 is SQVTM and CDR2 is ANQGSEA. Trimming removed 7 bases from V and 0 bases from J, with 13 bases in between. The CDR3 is CSALGIGSGNTIYF. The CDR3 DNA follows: TGCAGCGCCCTCGGGATAGGCTCTGGAAACACCATATATTTT.

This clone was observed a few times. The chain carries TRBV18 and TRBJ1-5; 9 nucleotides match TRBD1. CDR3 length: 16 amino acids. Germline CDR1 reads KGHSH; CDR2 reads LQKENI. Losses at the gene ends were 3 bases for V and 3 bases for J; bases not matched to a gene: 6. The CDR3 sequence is CASSPRGTGNNQPQHF. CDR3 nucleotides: TGTGCCAGCTCACCTCGCGGGACAGGGAACAATCAGCCCCAGCATTTT.

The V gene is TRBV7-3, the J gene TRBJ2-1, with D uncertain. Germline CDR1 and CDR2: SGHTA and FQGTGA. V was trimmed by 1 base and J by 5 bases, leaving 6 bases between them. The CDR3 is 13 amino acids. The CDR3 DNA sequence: TGTGCCAGCAGCTTAAGTCAGAACAATGAGCAGTTCTTC. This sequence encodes CASSLSQNNEQFF.

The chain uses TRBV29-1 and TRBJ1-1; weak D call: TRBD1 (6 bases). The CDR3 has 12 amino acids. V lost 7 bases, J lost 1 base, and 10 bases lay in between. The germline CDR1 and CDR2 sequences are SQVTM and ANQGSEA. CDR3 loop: CSGATGNTEAFF. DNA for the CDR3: TGCAGCGGTGCGACAGGGAACACTGAAGCTTTCTTT.

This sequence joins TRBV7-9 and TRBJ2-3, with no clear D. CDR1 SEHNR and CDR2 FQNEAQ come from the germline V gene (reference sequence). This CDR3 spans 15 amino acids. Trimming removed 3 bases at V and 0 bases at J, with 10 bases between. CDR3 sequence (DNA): TGTGCCAGCAGCTTCGCGGCAGGTAGCACAGATACGCAGTATTTT. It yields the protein CASSFAAGSTDTQYF.